The 19 T cell receptor beta chains in this list originate from one sample, sequenced in a study of shared clonotypes between healthy human individuals. This table comes from immunoSEQ multiplex PCR, and its TCRdb copy is limited to in-frame clones, with some not included. The sample yields around 1.4 million clones, 98% seen once. The sequenced sample was naive CD4+ T cells sorted from blood. Noted subset: CD45RA+ positively selected. The source of these receptors is a young man in good health.

The V call is TRBV5-1, the J call TRBJ2-1, with unresolved D. The length of the CDR3 is 15 residues. V gave up 1 base and J gave up 3 bases, with 11 bases separating them. Germline V gives CDR1 SGHRS, CDR2 YFSETQ. CDR3 loop: CASSLRTDFYNEQFF. The CDR3, as DNA: TGCGCCAGCAGCTTGAGAACAGACTTCTACAATGAGCAGTTCTTC.

CDR3: CASSPSNRRTDTQYF. The CDR3 DNA sequence: TGTGCCAGCTCACCTAGCAACAGGAGGACAGATACGCAGTATTTT. The J gene is TRBJ2-3, the V gene TRBV18; D may correspond to TRBD1 or TRBD2 (5 bases each). This CDR3 contains 15 residues. V was clipped by 3 bases and J by 3 bases, with 13 bases between them. Germline V gives CDR1 KGHSH, CDR2 LQKENI.

This chain joins TRBV5-1 and TRBJ2-3, with D perhaps matching TRBD1 or TRBD2 (7 bases each). Trimming stripped 7 bases from V and 2 bases from J, with 17 bases between. The CDR3 spans 15 residues. CDR1 and CDR2 (germline): SGHRS, YFSETQ. The CDR3 coding sequence is TGCGCCAGCTCGCCAGGGGGGGCTTACACAGATACGCAGTATTTT. Residues: CASSPGGAYTDTQYF.

The chain joins TRBV9 to TRBJ2-1, with 11 bases that match TRBD2. This CDR3 region has 16 residues. V was clipped by 0 bases and J by 8 bases; unmatched bases: 7. Germline V gene lookup returns CDR1 SGDLS and CDR2 YYNGEE. This CDR3 is CASSVGTSGRFYEQFF. Written as DNA, the CDR3 is TGTGCCAGCAGCGTAGGTACTAGCGGGAGATTTTATGAGCAGTTCTTC.

This rearrangement joins TRBV5-1 to TRBJ1-4, with 7 bases that match TRBD1. V lost 2 bases to trimming and J lost 7 bases; unmatched junction nucleotides: 8. The germline CDR1 and CDR2 sequences are SGHRS and YFSETQ. The CDR3 length is 15 residues. The CDR3 nucleotides are TGCGCCAGCAGCTTCGGCCCACAGGGGCCTGAAAAACTGTTTTTT. Its translation: CASSFGPQGPEKLFF.

With respect to this clone: The same CDR3 arises from other DNA sequences in this sample as well. The CDR3 nucleotides read TGCGCCAGCAGCGTAACTAGCGGGAGTTCCTACGAGCAGTACTTC. It translates to CASSVTSGSSYEQYF. V and J are TRBV5-1 and TRBJ2-7; 11 nucleotides align to TRBD2. Looked up from germline, CDR1 is SGHRS and CDR2 is YFSETQ. The CDR3 contains 15 residues. V was clipped by 4 bases and J by 1 base; unmatched bases: 4.

In the case of this clone: This specimen includes other DNA sequences encoding the same CDR3. The chain couples TRBV5-1 to TRBJ1-3; D ambiguous. The CDR3 has 14 residues. With 2 bases removed from V and 0 bases from J, the gap between germline ends came to 6 bases. CDR1 and CDR2 from the germline V gene are SGHRS and YFSETQ. CDR3 sequence: CASSLGSSGNTIYF. The CDR3 nucleotides read TGCGCCAGCAGCTTAGGGAGCTCTGGAAACACCATATATTTT. Variable domain in full (rest from reference TRBV5-1 and TRBJ1-3): KAGVTQTPRYLIKTRGQQVTLSCSPISGHRSVSWYQQTPGQGLQFLFEYFSETQRNKGNFPGRFSGRQFSNSRSEMNVSTLELGDSALYLCASSLGSSGNTIYFGEGSWLTVV.

The V call is TRBV4-3, the J call TRBJ2-7, with 15 bases identical to TRBD2. Trimming cost V 3 bases and J 10 bases; bases outside gene matches: 4. This CDR3 has 14 residues. CDR1 is LGHNA and CDR2 is YSLEER in the germline V gene. In DNA form, the CDR3 reads TGCGCCAGCAGCCACGCGGGACTAGCGGGAGGTCAGTACTTC. It yields the protein CASSHAGLAGGQYF.

This rearrangement joins TRBV27 to TRBJ2-7, with TRBD1 matching over 7 bases. J lost 0 bases, V lost 5 bases, and 4 bases had no gene match. CDR1 MNHEY and CDR2 SMNVEV come from the germline V gene (reference sequence). The CDR3 runs to 14 residues. The CDR3: CASSQQGISYEQYF. DNA of the CDR3: TGTGCCAGCAGTCAACAGGGGATCTCCTACGAGCAGTACTTC.

This chain joins TRBV11-2 and TRBJ2-5; no clear D gene. Trimming removed 0 bases at V and 5 bases at J, with 13 bases between. Germline V gene sequence: CDR1 SGHAT, CDR2 FQNNGV. There are 15 residues in the CDR3. CDR3 sequence (DNA): TGTGCCAGCAGCTTAGACCCCTTGTTCACCGAGACCCAGTACTTC. Its translation: CASSLDPLFTETQYF.

This rearrangement joins TRBV5-5 to TRBJ2-5; TRBD1 might be the D (5 bases). CDR1 SGHKS and CDR2 YYEKEE come from the germline V gene (reference sequence). V was clipped by 4 bases and J by 3 bases, with 10 bases between them. The CDR3 has 13 amino acids. For the CDR3, the DNA is TGTGCCAGCAGCCTCCCAGGGAAAGAGACCCAGTACTTC. Encoded protein: CASSLPGKETQYF.

The chain recombines TRBV7-6 with TRBJ2-4, with 15 bases lining up with TRBD2. V trimming: 5 bases; J trimming: 3 bases; junction bases outside the gene matches: 2. The germline gives CDR1 SGHVS, CDR2 FNYEAQ. The CDR3 length is 16 residues. The CDR3 DNA follows: TGTGCCAGCAGCACGGGACTAGCGGGAGGCAAAAACATTCAGTACTTC. It specifies CASSTGLAGGKNIQYF. Supplemented by reference TRBV7-6 and TRBJ2-4, the full variable domain reads GAGVSQSPRYKVTKRGQDVALRCDPISGHVSLYWYRQALGQGPEFLTYFNYEAQQDKSGLPNDRFSAERPEGSISTLTIQRTEQRDSAMYRCASSTGLAGGKNIQYFGAGTRLSVL.

The rearrangement joins TRBV25-1 to TRBJ2-1; TRBD1 is a possible D gene (6 bases). CDR3 length: 15 amino acids. V lost 6 bases, J lost 8 bases, and 20 bases lay in between. Per the germline V gene, CDR1 is MGHDK and CDR2 is SYGVNS. CDR3: CASSGDTLGIHEQFF. The CDR3 bases are TGTGCCAGCAGCGGGGACACCCTCGGCATCCATGAGCAGTTCTTC.

Comment on this clone: The same CDR3 can be traced to other DNA sequences in this sample. This chain links TRBV5-1 with TRBJ2-5; tentatively, D is TRBD1 or TRBD2 (5 bases each). Between the trimmed V and J ends, which lost 0 bases and 3 bases, there was a span of 6 bases. CDR1 and CDR2 from the germline V gene are SGHRS and YFSETQ. There are 13 residues in the CDR3. The chain's CDR3 is CASSLGGEETQYF. DNA of the CDR3: TGCGCCAGCAGCTTGGGAGGGGAAGAGACCCAGTACTTC. The full variable domain, completed using reference TRBV5-1 and TRBJ2-5, is KAGVTQTPRYLIKTRGQQVTLSCSPISGHRSVSWYQQTPGQGLQFLFEYFSETQRNKGNFPGRFSGRQFSNSRSEMNVSTLELGDSALYLCASSLGGEETQYFGPGTRLLVL.

The chain uses TRBV7-9 and TRBJ2-2; 12 bases are shared with TRBD1. This CDR3 has 15 residues. The germline CDR1 and CDR2 sequences are SEHNR and FQNEAQ (reference sequence). V trimming: 4 bases; J trimming: 8 bases; junction bases outside the gene matches: 5. Written as DNA, the CDR3 is TGTGCCAGCAGCTCTGGGACAGGGGGCGCGGGGGAGCTGTTTTTT. Protein: CASSSGTGGAGELFF.

This chain uses TRBV7-6 with TRBJ2-5; D gene ambiguous. The CDR3 consists of 15 residues. Germline CDR1 and CDR2: SGHVS and FNYEAQ. V lost 3 bases, J lost 2 bases, and 13 bases lay in between. This CDR3 reads CASSFSRLAQETQYF. For the CDR3, the DNA is TGTGCCAGCAGCTTTAGCAGGTTGGCTCAAGAGACCCAGTACTTC.

This chain links TRBV6-1 with TRBJ2-1; 7 nucleotides match TRBD1. Germline values: CDR1 MNHNS, CDR2 SASEGT. The J segment lost 1 base and the V segment lost 4 bases, leaving 13 bases of the junction unmatched. This CDR3 contains 18 residues. The CDR3 region has the DNA TGTGCCAGCAGTGCGCGGACAGGAACTACCTCTTCCTACAATGAGCAGTTCTTC. Translating it yields CASSARTGTTSSYNEQFF.

This chain uses TRBV6-1 with TRBJ1-5; 7 nucleotides line up with TRBD1. Germline CDR1 and CDR2: MNHNS and SASEGT. The CDR3 length is 15 residues. V lost 9 bases and J lost 3; bases outside the gene matches: 11. CDR3 nucleotide sequence: TGTGCCAGTTCAGGACAGGACCATTTCAATCAGCCCCAGCATTTT. Protein product: CASSGQDHFNQPQHF.

CDR3 amino acids: CASRSAGLTEAFF. The CDR3, as DNA: TGTGCCAGCAGATCAGCTGGGCTCACTGAAGCTTTCTTT. This chain links TRBV6-6 with TRBJ1-1; the D is unclear. The ends were cut back, 6 bases at V and 4 bases at J, with 12 bases in the middle. Looked up from germline, CDR1 is MNHNY and CDR2 is SVGAGI (reference sequence). This CDR3 has 13 amino acids.